One and the same sample provided the 21 T cell receptor beta chains below, sequenced in a study of shared clonotypes between healthy human individuals. This table comes from immunoSEQ multiplex PCR, and its TCRdb copy is limited to in-frame clones, with some not included. The data hold roughly 1,100,000 clones, with roughly 75% observed a single time. The specimen sequenced was memory CD4+ T cells sorted from blood. Subset: CD45RA-negative fraction. These receptors all stem from a man aged 18 to 30 in good health.

The CDR3 sequence is CASSLLSGVETQYF. DNA for the CDR3: TGTGCCAGCTCCCTTCTATCCGGGGTAGAGACCCAGTACTTC. The chain recombines TRBV18 with TRBJ2-5; D may be TRBD2 (5 bases). Trimming removed 6 bases at V and 4 bases at J, with 15 bases between. The germline V gene encodes CDR1 KGHSH and CDR2 LQKENI. The CDR3 has 14 amino acids. Supplemented by reference TRBV18 and TRBJ2-5, the full variable domain reads NAGVMQNPRHLVRRRGQEARLRCSPMKGHSHVYWYRQLPEEGLKFMVYLQKENIIDESGMPKERFSAEFPKEGPSILRIQQVVRGDSAAYFCASSLLSGVETQYFGPGTRLLVL.

The rearrangement links TRBV13 to TRBJ2-2, with D possibly matching TRBD2 (5 bases). Trimming cost V 7 bases and J 6 bases, with 15 bases left between them. The V gene's germline CDR1 is PRHDT and CDR2 FYEKMQ (reference sequence). This CDR3 is 14 amino acids long. CDR3 sequence: CASTLLLGAGELFF. The CDR3, as DNA: TGTGCCAGCACCCTTCTTCTCGGGGCCGGGGAGCTGTTTTTT.

CDR3 bases: TGTGCCAGCGGGCCGGTGAGACTAGCAACAGATACGCAGTATTTT. Its translation: CASGPVRLATDTQYF. V gene TRBV11-2 combines with J gene TRBJ2-3; 7 nucleotides line up with TRBD2. The junction had 11 bases not matched to a gene; V was cut back by 8 bases and J by 3 bases. CDR1 is SGHAT and CDR2 is FQNNGV in the germline V gene. The CDR3 consists of 15 residues.

The chain joins TRBV4-3 to TRBJ2-7; D is uncertain. The CDR3 has 13 residues. Germline lookup yields CDR1 LGHNA and CDR2 YSLEER. Trimming shortened V by 0 bases and J by 8 bases, and 11 bases separated the two germline ends. The CDR3 is CASSQDLRDKQYF. CDR3 bases: TGCGCCAGCAGCCAAGATCTTCGAGACAAGCAGTACTTC.

Many counts were recorded for this clone. The chain couples TRBV18 to TRBJ2-7; no definite D call. The CDR3 spans 12 residues. The germline CDR1 and CDR2 sequences are KGHSH and LQKENI. The V end was cut by 6 bases, the J end by 1 base, with 7 bases between. The CDR3 loop is CASSGTSYEQYF. As DNA, the CDR3 is TGTGCCAGCTCGGGCACTTCCTACGAGCAGTACTTC.

This clone appeared a single time. The V gene is TRBV6-1, the J gene TRBJ2-7, with D uncertain. With 8 bases removed from V and 4 bases from J, the gap between germline ends came to 9 bases. The CDR3 has 11 amino acids. Germline V gene data show CDR1 as MNHNS and CDR2 as SASEGT. The CDR3 loop is CASAAIYEQYF. The CDR3 DNA is TGTGCCAGCGCGGCCATATACGAGCAGTACTTC.

The V and J genes are TRBV2 and TRBJ1-6, with a possible D match to TRBD1 (6 bases). V lost 7 bases and J 6 bases, leaving 13 bases between the germline ends. This CDR3 contains 14 residues. CDR1 and CDR2 (germline): SNHLY, FYNNEI. In DNA form, the CDR3 reads TGTGCCAGCAAGGGGGACAATAGTAATTCACCCCTCCACTTT. It encodes CASKGDNSNSPLHF.

The chain couples TRBV7-2 to TRBJ2-5; 10 nucleotides align to TRBD2. CDR3 length equals 14 residues. V lost 7 bases, J lost 3 bases, and 5 bases stayed unmatched. The germline gives CDR1 SGHTA, CDR2 FQGNSA. The CDR3 is CASNRAGGKETQYF. The CDR3 DNA follows: TGTGCCAGCAATCGAGCGGGAGGGAAAGAGACCCAGTACTTC.

This chain connects TRBV28 to TRBJ1-2; maybe TRBD1 (6 bases). The CDR3 loop spans 13 amino acids. Germline V gene data show CDR1 as MDHEN and CDR2 as SYDVKM. V was trimmed by 6 bases and J by 3 bases, leaving 11 bases between them. In DNA form, the CDR3 reads TGTGCCAGCAGGCCCGCAGGGGACTATGGCTACACCTTC. The encoded protein is CASRPAGDYGYTF.

The chain links TRBV5-4 to TRBJ1-1, with a tentative D call TRBD1 (5 bases). Germline loops: CDR1 SGHNT, CDR2 YYREEE (reference sequence). The CDR3 spans 14 residues. Trimming removed 6 bases from V and 0 bases from J, with 12 bases in between. The CDR3 DNA sequence: TGTGCCAGCACCGTCGACAGAATGAACACTGAAGCTTTCTTT. It encodes CASTVDRMNTEAFF.

The chain is built from TRBV2 and TRBJ1-5; D may be TRBD1 (5 bases). Deletions cut 7 bases from V and 0 bases from J, with 13 bases between. There are 15 residues in the CDR3. Per germline, CDR1 SNHLY and CDR2 FYNNEI. DNA of the CDR3: TGTGCCAGCAAGACAGAGGGAAATAGCAATCAGCCCCAGCATTTT. As protein: CASKTEGNSNQPQHF.

The chain is built from TRBV2 and TRBJ2-1, with TRBD2 matching over 10 bases. J lost 5 bases, V lost 5 bases, and 12 bases had no gene match. The CDR3 totals 17 residues. Germline lookup yields CDR1 SNHLY and CDR2 FYNNEI. CDR3 region: CASSLTGMGLAHNEQFF. CDR3 DNA: TGTGCCAGCAGTCTGACAGGGATGGGACTAGCGCACAATGAGCAGTTCTTC.

The rearrangement joins TRBV5-4 to TRBJ1-4, with 8 bases fitting TRBD1. This CDR3 has 14 residues. With 0 bases clipped from V and 8 bases from J, the junction kept 3 bases outside the gene matches. CDR1 is SGHNT, CDR2 YYREEE, per germline (reference sequence). The CDR3 here is CASSLGDRGEKLFF. The CDR3 nucleotides read TGTGCCAGCAGCTTGGGTGACAGGGGAGAAAAACTGTTTTTT.

This rearrangement joins TRBV19 to TRBJ2-3; TRBD1 matches 7 bases. V lost 6 bases to trimming and J lost 7 bases; unmatched junction nucleotides: 10. This CDR3 comprises 14 residues. Germline CDR1 LNHDA, CDR2 SQIVND (reference sequence). For the CDR3, the DNA is TGTGCCAGTAGCAAGGACACAGGGGAATATACGCAGTATTTT. This codes for CASSKDTGEYTQYF.

The rearrangement uses TRBV30 and TRBJ1-6, with 9 bases fitting TRBD1. Germline values: CDR1 GTSNPN, CDR2 SVGIG (reference sequence). The CDR3 has 15 residues. The V gene end was trimmed by 1 base and the J gene end by 8 bases; junction bases not matched to a gene: 6. CDR3: CAWSGGTGLYSPLHF. CDR3 in DNA: TGTGCCTGGAGTGGAGGGACAGGGCTATATTCACCCCTCCACTTT.

V gene TRBV2 combines with J gene TRBJ2-7; D is perhaps TRBD1 or TRBD2 (6 bases each). V lost 4 bases and J lost 2, with 12 bases in between. In germline, CDR1 is SNHLY, CDR2 FYNNEI. This CDR3 has 14 residues. CDR3 DNA: TGTGCCAGCAGTGGACTAGGGGGGCCCTACGAGCAGTACTTC. This sequence encodes CASSGLGGPYEQYF.

The chain employs TRBV5-1 and TRBJ2-1; a possible D gene is TRBD2 (6 bases). Trimming removed 4 bases at V and 2 bases at J, with 13 bases between. This CDR3 has 15 residues. Germline values: CDR1 SGHRS, CDR2 YFSETQ. The CDR3 loop is CASSHGTAAYNEQFF. CDR3 nucleotide sequence: TGCGCCAGCAGCCACGGGACTGCGGCCTACAATGAGCAGTTCTTC. Variable domain in full (rest from reference TRBV5-1 and TRBJ2-1): KAGVTQTPRYLIKTRGQQVTLSCSPISGHRSVSWYQQTPGQGLQFLFEYFSETQRNKGNFPGRFSGRQFSNSRSEMNVSTLELGDSALYLCASSHGTAAYNEQFFGPGTRLTVL.

The rearrangement joins TRBV6-1 to TRBJ1-4; perhaps TRBD1 as D (5 bases). CDR1 is MNHNS and CDR2 is SASEGT in the germline V gene. The CDR3 runs 17 residues. V lost 1 base and J 4 bases, leaving 16 bases between the germline ends. In nucleotides, the CDR3 is TGTGCCAGCAGTGAAGGCGCTGTGGCAGGGATTAATGAAAAACTGTTTTTT. This sequence encodes CASSEGAVAGINEKLFF.

The chain combines TRBV5-1 with TRBJ2-6, with a possible D match to TRBD2 (5 bases). The germline V and J ends were trimmed by 0 bases and 2 bases, with 9 bases remaining between them. The germline gives CDR1 SGHRS, CDR2 YFSETQ. There are 16 residues in the CDR3. CDR3 amino acids: CASSLAFGAGANVLTF. In DNA form, the CDR3 reads TGCGCCAGCAGCTTGGCCTTCGGGGCTGGGGCCAACGTCCTGACTTTC. The full variable domain, its missing parts supplied by reference TRBV5-1 and TRBJ2-6, is KAGVTQTPRYLIKTRGQQVTLSCSPISGHRSVSWYQQTPGQGLQFLFEYFSETQRNKGNFPGRFSGRQFSNSRSEMNVSTLELGDSALYLCASSLAFGAGANVLTFGAGSRLTVL.

As concerns this clone: This sequence is one base from a far larger clone and is likely a read error. Other DNA variants within this sample encode the same CDR3. The chain couples TRBV7-2 to TRBJ1-5, with 10 bases lining up with TRBD1. The trim removed 5 bases at V and 7 bases at J, leaving 2 bases unmatched. CDR1 is SGHTA, CDR2 FQGNSA, per germline. This CDR3 region has 13 residues. CDR3 DNA sequence: TGTGCCAGCAGCCCGGACAGGGGGCAGCCCCAGCATTTT. Encoded protein: CASSPDRGQPQHF.

Concerning this clone itself: Other DNA sequences of this sample code for an identical CDR3. This chain uses TRBV2 with TRBJ2-7; D is possibly TRBD2 (6 bases). From germline, CDR1 is SNHLY and CDR2 FYNNEI. The CDR3 sequence is 12 residues long. Trimming pared 3 bases from V and 4 bases from J, leaving 7 bases between. CDR3 sequence (DNA): TGTGCCAGCAGTGAGGAGGGATACGAGCAGTACTTC. Its protein is CASSEEGYEQYF.